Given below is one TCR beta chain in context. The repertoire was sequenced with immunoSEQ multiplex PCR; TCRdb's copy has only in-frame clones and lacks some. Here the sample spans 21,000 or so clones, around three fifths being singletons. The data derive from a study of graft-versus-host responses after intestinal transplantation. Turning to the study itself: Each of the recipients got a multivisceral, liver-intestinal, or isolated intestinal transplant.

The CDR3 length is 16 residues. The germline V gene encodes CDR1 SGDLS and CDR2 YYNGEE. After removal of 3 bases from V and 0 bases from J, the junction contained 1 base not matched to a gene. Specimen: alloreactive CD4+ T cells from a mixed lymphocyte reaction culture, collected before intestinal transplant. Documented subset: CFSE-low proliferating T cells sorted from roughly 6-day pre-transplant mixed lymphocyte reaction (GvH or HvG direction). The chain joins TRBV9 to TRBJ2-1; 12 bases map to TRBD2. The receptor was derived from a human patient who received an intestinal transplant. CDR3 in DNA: TGTGCCAGCAGCGCTAGCGGGGGGGCCTCCTACAATGAGCAGTTCTTC. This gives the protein CASSASGGASYNEQFF. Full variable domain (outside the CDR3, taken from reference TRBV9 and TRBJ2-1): DSGVTQTPKHLITATGQRVTLRCSPRSGDLSVYWYQQSLDQGLQFLIQYYNGEERAKGNILERFSAQQFPDLHSELNLSSLELGDSALYFCASSASGGASYNEQFFGPGTRLTVL.